A selection of T cell receptor beta chains follows, all from one sample in a study of cytomegalovirus exposure and HLA in healthy donors. Profiled with immunoSEQ multiplex PCR; TCRdb holds only in-frame clones, not every one. The table has around 160,000 clones, about 90% seen once. Sequenced: PBMCs. Every receptor here comes from a young woman in good health and CMV-seropositive. The CDR3 runs from the conserved cysteine through the conserved F or W. The size field is filled for only some rows; it gives once, few, many or a size class.

size,V,CDR3
.,TRBV6-1,CASSSQGRPPTQYF
.,TRBV27,CASSLLTGGWNEQFF
.,TRBV7-8,CASSVGQGINEKLFF
once,TRBV6-1,CASSGHRGSNQPQHF
.,TRBV2,CASRPRDRVQFIYEQYF
.,TRBV9,CASSVEAIQRGIDTQYF
.,TRBV30,CAWSRSGMNTEAFF
.,TRBV7-9,CASSFGGPDTEAFF
.,TRBV19,CASSMRGWDGNQPQHF
.,TRBV30,CAWNRYGTGTGGSYEQYF
.,TRBV6-5,CASSYATGQPQHF
.,TRBV6-1,CASSGWGDTEAFF
.,TRBV18,CASSPRDRQRTGELFF
once,TRBV7-9,CASSLVAGLSRTDTQYF